A single sample is the source of the 30 T cell receptor beta chains below, sequenced in a study of blood T cell repertoires in COVID-19. Only in-frame clones appear in the TCRdb table, and some are missing; sequencing was by immunoSEQ multiplex PCR. In the table there are under 95,000 clones, approximately 90% of which are singletons. Sequenced sample: peripheral blood. The receptors here all came from a woman between 50 and 59 years old in a cohort sampled during active COVID-19.

The chain is built from TRBV5-5 and TRBJ2-5, with a possible D match to TRBD1 (6 bases). V was pared by 4 bases and J by 5 bases, with 15 bases between. The CDR3 runs 14 residues. Germline CDR1 and CDR2: SGHKS and YYEKEE (reference sequence). In DNA form, the CDR3 reads TGTGCCAGCAGCCAGCCCGCAGGGGCGGAGACCCAGTACTTC. Protein sequence: CASSQPAGAETQYF.

Here the CDR3 reads CATSRGTGSTNEKLFF. The CDR3 DNA is TGTGCCACCAGCCGCGGGACAGGGTCAACTAATGAAAAACTGTTTTTT. V and J are TRBV15 and TRBJ1-4, with TRBD1 matching over 9 bases. The CDR3 is 16 residues long. Looked up from germline, CDR1 is LNHNV and CDR2 is YYDKDF (reference sequence). The ends lost 5 bases at V and 0 bases at J; junction bases unmatched: 4.

For this clone: Germline is not matched at one junction end, which may reflect a read error. The chain joins TRBV18 to TRBJ2-5, with D perhaps matching TRBD1 (6 bases). This CDR3 has 14 amino acids. Germline V gene sequence: CDR1 KGHSH, CDR2 LQKENI. Here the CDR3 reads CASSLGQNQETQYF. Written as DNA, the CDR3 is TGTGCCAGCTCACTAGGACAGAATCAAGAGACCCAATACTTC. Full variable domain (missing parts from reference TRBV18 and TRBJ2-5): NAGVMQNPRHLVRRRGQEARLRCSPMKGHSHVYWYRQLPEEGLKFMVYLQKENIIDESGMPKERFSAEFPKEGPSILRIQQVVRGDSAAYFCASSLGQNQETQYFGPGTRLLVL.

The V call is TRBV28, the J call TRBJ2-7; perhaps TRBD1 as D (5 bases). Trimming removed 4 bases from V and 0 bases from J, with 10 bases in between. Germline V gives CDR1 MDHEN, CDR2 SYDVKM. This CDR3 is 14 amino acids long. The CDR3 nucleotides read TGTGCCAGCAGTTGGCCGACAGCCTCCTACGAGCAGTACTTC. Protein sequence: CASSWPTASYEQYF.

This sequence joins TRBV18 and TRBJ1-5; 8 bases match TRBD1. V gave up 3 bases and J gave up 6 bases; unmatched junction bases: 1. This CDR3 has 13 residues. The germline CDR1 and CDR2 sequences are KGHSH and LQKENI. This chain's CDR3 is CASSPDRGQPQHF. CDR3 bases: TGTGCCAGCTCACCCGACAGGGGTCAGCCCCAGCATTTT. Full variable domain (outside the CDR3, taken from reference TRBV18 and TRBJ1-5): NAGVMQNPRHLVRRRGQEARLRCSPMKGHSHVYWYRQLPEEGLKFMVYLQKENIIDESGMPKERFSAEFPKEGPSILRIQQVVRGDSAAYFCASSPDRGQPQHFGDGTRLSIL.

This clone appeared once. The rearrangement joins TRBV14 to TRBJ2-3; 12 bases are shared with TRBD2. Losses at the gene ends were 1 base for V and 4 bases for J; bases not matched to a gene: 3. This CDR3 contains 16 residues. Germline V lookup: CDR1 SGHDN, CDR2 FVKESK. As DNA, the CDR3 is TGTGCCAGCAGCCAAGGAGCTAGCGGGGGGGCAGATACGCAGTATTTT. This encodes CASSQGASGGADTQYF.

The V call is TRBV4-2, the J call TRBJ1-3; 7 bases line up with TRBD1. The CDR3 is 15 residues long. J was trimmed by 0 bases and V by 6 bases; bases with no gene match: 5. CDR1 is LGHNA and CDR2 is YNFKEQ in the germline V gene. CDR3 sequence reads: CASRDRSSSGNTIYF. In DNA form, the CDR3 reads TGTGCCAGCAGGGACAGGTCAAGCTCTGGAAACACCATATATTTT.

V is TRBV18 and J is TRBJ2-6; perhaps TRBD1 as D (6 bases). V gave up 0 bases and J gave up 3 bases, with 9 bases separating them. This CDR3 contains 16 residues. Germline V lookup: CDR1 KGHSH, CDR2 LQKENI. CDR3 nucleotide sequence: TGTGCCAGCTCACCACCGGGGGCTGTTGGGGCCAACGTCCTGACTTTC. Translated: CASSPPGAVGANVLTF.

The rearrangement links TRBV19 to TRBJ1-6; 7 bases align to TRBD1. Germline V lookup: CDR1 LNHDA, CDR2 SQIVND (reference sequence). J was trimmed by 7 bases and V by 7 bases; bases with no gene match: 10. The CDR3 covers 15 residues. DNA for the CDR3: TGTGCCAGTAACCCGGGACAGATCTCCAATTCACCCCTCCACTTT. Translation gives CASNPGQISNSPLHF.

V usage is TRBV3-1 (or the pseudogene TRBV3-2) and J usage is TRBJ1-6; D is uncertain. V was trimmed by 1 base and J by 8 bases, leaving 6 bases between them. The CDR3 has 13 amino acids. Per the germline V gene, CDR1 is LGHDT and CDR2 is YNNKEL (reference sequence). The CDR3 sequence: CASSQVYDSPLHF. CDR3 coding DNA: TGTGCCAGCAGCCAAGTCTACGATTCACCCCTCCACTTT.

The chain has TRBV5-1 and TRBJ2-1, with TRBD2 matching 15 bases. V gave up 4 bases and J gave up 6 bases; unmatched junction bases: 5. The V gene's germline CDR1 is SGHRS and CDR2 YFSETQ. This CDR3 spans 16 amino acids. The CDR3 region is CASSLRTSGRANEQFF. The CDR3 coding sequence is TGCGCCAGCAGCCTCAGGACTAGCGGGAGGGCCAATGAGCAGTTCTTC. Combining the CDR3 with reference TRBV5-1 and TRBJ2-1 gives the whole variable domain KAGVTQTPRYLIKTRGQQVTLSCSPISGHRSVSWYQQTPGQGLQFLFEYFSETQRNKGNFPGRFSGRQFSNSRSEMNVSTLELGDSALYLCASSLRTSGRANEQFFGPGTRLTVL.

This rearrangement joins TRBV2 to TRBJ2-1; D might be TRBD1 (6 bases). Germline V gene sequence: CDR1 SNHLY, CDR2 FYNNEI. The germline V and J ends were trimmed by 6 bases and 9 bases, with 18 bases remaining between them. This CDR3 comprises 14 residues. CDR3 bases: TGTGCCAGCAGGATACCCTCAGGGGAACGTGAGCAGTTCTTC. Protein sequence: CASRIPSGEREQFF.

The rearrangement joins TRBV2 to TRBJ2-3; 8 bases fit TRBD2. CDR3 size: 15 residues. CDR1 SNHLY and CDR2 FYNNEI come from the germline V gene. V was clipped by 3 bases and J by 5 bases; unmatched bases: 7. The CDR3 reads CASSDRGGTGDTQYF. CDR3 coding DNA: TGTGCCAGCAGTGATCGGGGGGGCACAGGAGATACGCAGTATTTT.

This clone has just a few counts. The V call is TRBV2, the J call TRBJ2-7; maybe TRBD1 (5 bases). The CDR3 has 12 residues. Trimming pared 4 bases from V and 3 bases from J, leaving 7 bases between. Germline V gives CDR1 SNHLY, CDR2 FYNNEI. The CDR3 reads CASSGQGYEQYF. The CDR3 nucleotides are TGTGCCAGCAGTGGGCAGGGCTACGAGCAGTACTTC.

This rearrangement joins TRBV7-8 to TRBJ2-2, with no clear D. Germline-derived CDR1 and CDR2 are SGHVS and FQNEAQ. Trimming cost V 1 base and J 6 bases, with 6 bases left between them. CDR3 length equals 13 residues. The CDR3 is CASSLDRAGELFF. In DNA, the CDR3 is TGTGCCAGCAGCTTAGACCGAGCCGGGGAGCTGTTTTTT.

A note on this clone: Other DNA sequences in this sample translate to the same CDR3. This rearrangement joins TRBV2 to TRBJ1-3; TRBD1 matches at 7 bases. V was clipped by 6 bases and J by 1 base; unmatched bases: 3. CDR3 size: 14 residues. The germline gives CDR1 SNHLY, CDR2 FYNNEI. CDR3: CASSEQGSGNTIYF. Here the CDR3 DNA reads TGTGCCAGCAGCGAACAGGGGTCTGGAAACACCATATATTTT.

The CDR3 is CASSPGSATYNEQFF. The DNA of the CDR3 is TGTGCCAGCAGTCCCGGGTCGGCTACCTACAATGAGCAGTTCTTC. The chain joins TRBV7-3 to TRBJ2-1; D is ambiguous. The germline gives CDR1 SGHTA, CDR2 FQGTGA. V shed 6 bases and J shed 2 bases, with 14 bases lying between them. The CDR3 has 15 amino acids.

The table lists this clone with a count of one. The DNA for the CDR3 is TGTGCCAGCAGACGACAGCCTTATAATTCACCCCTCCACTTT. Translation gives CASRRQPYNSPLHF. The V and J genes are TRBV28 and TRBJ1-6, with TRBD1 as a possible D gene (5 bases). Germline-derived CDR1 and CDR2 are MDHEN and SYDVKM. The CDR3 contains 14 residues. V was cut by 6 bases and J by 4 bases, with 10 bases left in between.

The V gene is TRBV5-1, the J gene TRBJ1-2; the D gene is possibly TRBD1 (5 bases). CDR1 is SGHRS and CDR2 is YFSETQ in the germline V gene. The length of the CDR3 is 13 residues. Trimming stripped 0 bases from V and 8 bases from J, with 11 bases between. The CDR3 bases are TGCGCCAGCAGCTTGGAGGGGCTCCCGGGCTACACCTTC. Translation: CASSLEGLPGYTF.

The count of this clone is one. The rearrangement joins TRBV15 to TRBJ1-2, with 9 nucleotides matching TRBD1. Germline CDR1 LNHNV, CDR2 YYDKDF (reference sequence). V lost 5 bases, J lost 7 bases, and 8 bases stayed unmatched. The CDR3 has 14 residues. The CDR3 nucleotides are TGTGCCACCAGCGAAAGGGACAGGGTTAGTGGCTACACCTTC. Translating it yields CATSERDRVSGYTF.

This chain links TRBV19 with TRBJ1-5; a weak D match, TRBD1 (6 bases). Trimming removed 5 bases at V and 4 bases at J, with 15 bases between. The CDR3 contains 15 residues. Germline assignment: CDR1 LNHDA and CDR2 SQIVND (reference sequence). Here the CDR3 DNA reads TGTGCCAGTAGTGCCCAGGGGCTCCCTAATCAGCCCCAGCATTTT. This gives the protein CASSAQGLPNQPQHF.

J is TRBJ1-6 and V is TRBV6-5; D perhaps matches TRBD1 (5 bases). V lost 8 bases, J lost 4 bases, and 12 bases lay in between. CDR1 and CDR2 (germline): MNHEY, SVGAGI. This CDR3 comprises 14 residues. This CDR3 reads CASLPQGYNSPLHF. CDR3 DNA sequence: TGTGCCAGCTTACCCCAGGGATATAATTCACCCCTCCACTTT.

The chain links TRBV7-2 to TRBJ2-2; D is ambiguous. Germline CDR1 and CDR2: SGHTA and FQGNSA. CDR3 length: 15 residues. V dropped 3 bases and J dropped 0 bases, with 8 bases sitting between them. The CDR3 loop is CASSLTPSNTGELFF. The CDR3 nucleotides read TGTGCCAGCAGCTTGACACCATCGAACACCGGGGAGCTGTTTTTT. The entire variable domain, with the rest obtained from reference TRBV7-2 and TRBJ2-2, is as follows: GAGVSQSPSNKVTEKGKDVELRCDPISGHTALYWYRQSLGQGLEFLIYFQGNSAPDKSGLPSDRFSAERTGGSVSTLTIQRTQQEDSAVYLCASSLTPSNTGELFFGEGSRLTVL.

V usage is TRBV7-8 and J usage is TRBJ2-2; 9 nucleotides line up with TRBD2. The CDR3 loop spans 18 amino acids. With 1 base clipped from V and 4 bases from J, the junction kept 10 bases outside the gene matches. In germline, CDR1 is SGHVS, CDR2 FQNEAQ. As DNA, the CDR3 is TGTGCCAGCAGCTTAGAACTTAGCGGGAGATTTGTCACCGGGGAGCTGTTTTTT. Its translation: CASSLELSGRFVTGELFF. Supplemented by reference TRBV7-8 and TRBJ2-2, the full variable domain reads GAGVSQSPRYKVAKRGQDVALRCDPISGHVSLFWYQQALGQGPEFLTYFQNEAQLDKSGLPSDRFFAERPEGSVSTLKIQRTQQEDSAVYLCASSLELSGRFVTGELFFGEGSRLTVL.

This chain joins TRBV28 and TRBJ2-7, with 9 bases fitting TRBD1. CDR1 and CDR2 (germline): MDHEN, SYDVKM. Trimming took 6 bases from V and 0 from J; bases not matched to a gene: 6. CDR3 length: 15 residues. In DNA form, the CDR3 reads TGTGCCAGCAGACCTCGGGGACAGGGCTCCTACGAGCAGTACTTC. Encoded protein: CASRPRGQGSYEQYF.

This chain uses TRBV5-1 with TRBJ2-7, with a weak D call TRBD1 (5 bases). CDR3 length: 20 amino acids. Germline V gives CDR1 SGHRS, CDR2 YFSETQ. Trimming removed 5 bases from V and 0 bases from J, with 30 bases in between. DNA of the CDR3: TGCGCCAGCAGTGTTAAGGTCGGCGGCAGGGCCCGACCCCTCTCCTACGAGCAGTACTTC. Amino acid sequence: CASSVKVGGRARPLSYEQYF.

V is TRBV5-4 and J is TRBJ2-7; 9 bases map to TRBD1. V shed 4 bases, J shed 5 bases, and the junction held 7 bases outside the gene matches. The CDR3 is 14 residues long. CDR1 is SGHNT and CDR2 is YYREEE in the germline V gene (reference sequence). The CDR3 DNA is TGTGCCAGCAGCCCTCGGACAGGGGACGACGAGCAGTACTTC. Its protein product is CASSPRTGDDEQYF.

The chain combines TRBV28 with TRBJ1-1, with unresolved D. Trimming cost V 1 base and J 4 bases, with 10 bases left between them. The CDR3 has 14 amino acids. The germline V gene encodes CDR1 MDHEN and CDR2 SYDVKM. CDR3 amino acids: CASSLYGERTEAFF. In DNA form, the CDR3 reads TGTGCCAGCAGTTTATACGGGGAACGCACTGAAGCTTTCTTT.

This clone occurred a few times. This chain connects TRBV3-1 (or the pseudogene TRBV3-2) to TRBJ2-7; 7 nucleotides match TRBD1. CDR3 length: 16 residues. Germline trimming cut 1 base from V and 3 bases from J; bases unmatched to any gene: 9. The V gene's germline CDR1 is LGHDT and CDR2 YNNKEL (reference sequence). The CDR3 reads CASSQGERTGLYEQYF. The CDR3 region has the DNA TGTGCCAGCAGCCAAGGAGAAAGGACAGGTCTCTACGAGCAGTACTTC.

The genes are TRBV5-4 and TRBJ2-1, with 9 positions matching TRBD2. The CDR3 runs 15 residues. Germline assignment: CDR1 SGHNT and CDR2 YYREEE (reference sequence). The junction had 6 bases not matched to a gene; V was cut back by 0 bases and J by 8 bases. The CDR3 sequence is CASSLGGGALDEQFF. The CDR3 DNA follows: TGTGCCAGCAGCTTGGGCGGGGGGGCCTTAGATGAGCAGTTCTTC.